The 28 T cell receptor beta chains below were found in one sample sequenced in a study of beta chain features in type 1 diabetes (dated by TCRdb to 2016 to 2019). The library was built by means of the immunoSEQ multiplex PCR assay. The entire isolated RNA was reverse transcribed using the High Capacity cDNA Reverse Transcription Kit, and thus expressed TCRB transcripts were sequenced. TCRdb carries this immuneACCESS record with in-frame sequences only. Its versions omit some clonotypes, under half of them owing to an unresolved V gene in the studies checked, with the rest unexplained. The sample records roughly 170,000 clones, about 13% of which are singletons. The top ten constitute about 0.66% of the sample. Material: central memory CD4+ T cells from blood. These receptors were obtained from a woman between 18 and 29 years old in good health.

The chain employs TRBV11-2 and TRBJ2-1; 10 bases match TRBD1. Germline-derived CDR1 and CDR2 are SGHAT and FQNNGV. Trimming removed 1 base from V and 5 bases from J; junction bases left unmatched: 5. The CDR3 contains 16 residues. The CDR3 is CASSLAAGTGDNEQFF. Here the CDR3 DNA reads TGTGCCAGCAGCTTAGCCGCCGGGACAGGGGACAATGAGCAGTTCTTC.

V usage is TRBV18 and J usage is TRBJ2-1; TRBD1 agrees at 9 bases. Germline V gene lookup returns CDR1 KGHSH and CDR2 LQKENI. This CDR3 comprises 17 residues. V shed 0 bases and J 7 bases; nucleotides not matched to a gene: 10. The CDR3 reads CASSPPSAGQGRNEQFF. The DNA of the CDR3 is TGTGCCAGCTCACCACCGAGCGCCGGACAGGGGAGGAATGAGCAGTTCTTC.

The gene calls are TRBV7-9 and TRBJ2-3; 8 bases are shared with TRBD2. Trimming cost V 6 bases and J 2 bases; bases outside gene matches: 10. CDR1 is SEHNR, CDR2 FQNEAQ, per germline (reference sequence). This CDR3 comprises 16 residues. The CDR3 protein is CASSPRGVVPTDTQYF. DNA for the CDR3: TGTGCCAGCAGTCCGCGGGGGGTAGTACCCACAGATACGCAGTATTTT.

The table lists this clone with a few counts. V and J are TRBV11-2 and TRBJ2-7, with D tentatively TRBD1 (6 bases). Trimming took off 5 bases at V and 5 bases at J, with 10 bases between the two ends. In germline, CDR1 is SGHAT, CDR2 FQNNGV. The CDR3 covers 12 residues. CDR3 sequence: CASSKQGHEQYF. The CDR3 DNA reads TGTGCCAGCAGCAAACAGGGCCACGAGCAGTACTTC.

This clone was seen a handful of times. The chain has TRBV29-1 and TRBJ1-5, with unresolved D. Germline CDR1 SQVTM, CDR2 ANQGSEA. V was shortened by 3 bases and J by 2 bases, with 5 bases between the two germline ends. The CDR3 totals 12 residues. CDR3 nucleotide sequence: TGCAGCGTTGACGTTGGCAATCAGCCCCAGCATTTT. It yields the protein CSVDVGNQPQHF.

The gene calls are TRBV30 and TRBJ2-1, with D possibly TRBD2 on 5 matching bases. CDR1 is GTSNPN and CDR2 is SVGIG in the germline V gene (reference sequence). CDR3 size: 15 residues. The V and J ends lost 3 bases and 2 bases respectively, with 14 bases between them. The CDR3: CAWRPRDIPYNEQFF. The CDR3 DNA reads as TGTGCCTGGAGACCGAGGGATATCCCCTACAATGAGCAGTTCTTC.

This sequence joins TRBV29-1 and TRBJ2-1; D is perhaps TRBD2 (6 bases). The length of the CDR3 is 12 residues. The V and J ends lost 3 bases and 6 bases respectively, with 9 bases between them. Germline CDR1 SQVTM, CDR2 ANQGSEA. CDR3 residues: CSVENSGNEQFF. CDR3 bases: TGCAGCGTTGAGAATAGCGGCAATGAGCAGTTCTTC.

This clone has more than one count but fewer than ten. The chain combines TRBV7-3 with TRBJ2-6; no clear D. Deletions cut 2 bases from V and 1 base from J, with 15 bases between. The length of the CDR3 is 18 residues. Germline assignment: CDR1 SGHTA and CDR2 FQGTGA. This CDR3 is CASSLGLAENSGANVLTF. The CDR3 DNA is TGTGCCAGCAGCTTAGGTTTGGCAGAAAATTCTGGGGCCAACGTCCTGACTTTC.

This clone was found a few times. The chain couples TRBV7-3 to TRBJ2-7; 14 bases agree with TRBD2. The V gene end was trimmed by 4 bases and the J gene end by 3 bases; junction bases not matched to a gene: 11. CDR3 size: 18 residues. In germline, CDR1 is SGHTA, CDR2 FQGTGA. DNA for the CDR3: TGTGCCAGCAGCTCTCCCGGGACTAGCGGGAGTGTTAACTACGAGCAGTACTTC. Translating gives CASSSPGTSGSVNYEQYF.

The J gene is TRBJ2-3, the V gene TRBV9; D is uncertain. Trimming took off 0 bases at V and 2 bases at J, with 10 bases between the two ends. Germline lookup yields CDR1 SGDLS and CDR2 YYNGEE. CDR3 length: 15 residues. This CDR3 reads CASSVGAGYTDTQYF. The CDR3 coding sequence is TGTGCCAGCAGCGTAGGCGCAGGATACACAGATACGCAGTATTTT.

This chain links TRBV5-1 with TRBJ2-5; the match to TRBD2 covers 11 bases. This CDR3 has 17 amino acids. Germline V lookup: CDR1 SGHRS, CDR2 YFSETQ. V lost 1 base, J lost 5 bases, and 10 bases stayed unmatched. CDR3 sequence (DNA): TGCGCCAGCAGCTTGAGACTGACTAGCGGGGCGGGGGAGACCCAGTACTTC. Translated: CASSLRLTSGAGETQYF.

This clone has a handful of counts. The gene calls are TRBV28 and TRBJ2-2; possible D gene TRBD2, 5 bases. V lost 3 bases and J lost 5, with 16 bases in between. CDR1 and CDR2 (germline): MDHEN, SYDVKM. The CDR3 spans 16 residues. For the CDR3, the DNA is TGTGCCAGCAGTTTTGGGCGGGCCTCTGGGACCGGGGAGCTGTTTTTT. Amino acids: CASSFGRASGTGELFF. The complete variable domain, with remaining parts taken from reference TRBV28 and TRBJ2-2, reads DVKVTQSSRYLVKRTGEKVFLECVQDMDHENMFWYRQDPGLGLRLIYFSYDVKMKEKGDIPEGYSVSREKKERFSLILESASTNQTSMYLCASSFGRASGTGELFFGEGSRLTVL.

The chain is built from TRBV28 and TRBJ2-1; tentatively, D is TRBD2 (6 bases). Per germline, CDR1 MDHEN and CDR2 SYDVKM. V was trimmed by 1 base and J by 2 bases, leaving 21 bases between them. This CDR3 comprises 19 residues. The CDR3 DNA follows: TGTGCCAGCAGTTTATATGGTGGGAGGCCAGACCAGCCCTACAATGAGCAGTTCTTC. This translates into CASSLYGGRPDQPYNEQFF.

The genes are TRBV30 and TRBJ2-6; D may be TRBD2 (5 bases). V was clipped by 5 bases and J by 0 bases, with 5 bases between them. The germline CDR1 and CDR2 sequences are GTSNPN and SVGIG (reference sequence). This CDR3 region has 13 residues. CDR3 sequence reads: CAWGGSGANVLTF. The CDR3 bases are TGTGCCTGGGGAGGCTCTGGGGCCAACGTCCTGACTTTC.

The chain recombines TRBV2 with TRBJ1-5, with TRBD1 matching 9 bases. CDR3 size: 15 residues. CDR1 SNHLY and CDR2 FYNNEI come from the germline V gene. Germline trimming cut 7 bases from V and 10 bases from J; bases unmatched to any gene: 14. CDR3 loop: CASKVPGQGREPQHF. The DNA for the CDR3 is TGTGCCAGCAAAGTCCCGGGACAGGGAAGGGAACCCCAGCATTTT.

The chain uses TRBV20-1 and TRBJ2-1; D uncertain. Between the trimmed V and J ends, which lost 7 bases and 7 bases, there was a span of 11 bases. Germline V CDR1 and CDR2: DFQATT, SNEGSKA (reference sequence). This CDR3 comprises 11 residues. The CDR3: CSGAARNEQFF. For the CDR3, the DNA is TGCAGTGGGGCAGCTCGGAATGAGCAGTTCTTC.

The rearrangement joins TRBV7-2 to TRBJ1-5, with D perhaps TRBD1 (5 bases). V gave up 1 base and J gave up 5 bases, with 9 bases separating them. CDR3 length: 14 amino acids. Germline assignment: CDR1 SGHTA and CDR2 FQGNSA. CDR3 region: CASSLEGLDQPQHF. Written as DNA, the CDR3 is TGTGCCAGCAGCTTAGAGGGGTTAGATCAGCCCCAGCATTTT.

The rearrangement uses TRBV21-1 and TRBJ2-3; the table's D gene call, TRBD2, was not cross checked with the DNA. TRBV21-1 is recorded as a pseudogene. The CDR3 is made up of 16 amino acids. The CDR3 sequence: CASSKGDPPSTDTQYF. CDR3 nucleotides: TGTGCCAGCAGCAAAGGAGATCCCCCTAGCACAGATACGCAGTATTTT.

This sequence joins TRBV5-1 and TRBJ2-7; 9 bases fit TRBD2. The germline gives CDR1 SGHRS, CDR2 YFSETQ. Trimming at V came to 6 bases and at J to 1 base, leaving 5 bases not matched to a gene. This CDR3 region has 14 residues. The CDR3 loop reads CASKWAGGSYEQYF. CDR3 DNA sequence: TGCGCCAGCAAGTGGGCGGGAGGGTCCTACGAGCAGTACTTC.

This clone was detected only a few times. This rearrangement joins TRBV6-5 to TRBJ2-3, with D unresolved. CDR1 MNHEY and CDR2 SVGAGI come from the germline V gene. The CDR3 sequence is 12 residues long. With 4 bases removed from V and 3 bases from J, the gap between germline ends came to 5 bases. The CDR3 DNA reads TGTGCCAGCAGTTCCAAAACAGATACGCAGTATTTT. As protein: CASSSKTDTQYF.

This chain links TRBV9 with TRBJ2-5, with D possibly TRBD1 on 5 matching bases. Trimming pared 5 bases from V and 1 base from J, leaving 15 bases between. The CDR3 totals 15 residues. Germline V gives CDR1 SGDLS, CDR2 YYNGEE. The CDR3 nucleotides are TGTGCCAGCAGTCTTGGCTCAGGGCTCCAAGAGACCCAGTACTTC. As protein: CASSLGSGLQETQYF.

The gene calls are TRBV5-5 and TRBJ2-1; TRBD1 matches at 7 bases. V lost 4 bases to trimming and J lost 8 bases; unmatched junction nucleotides: 3. The V gene's germline CDR1 is SGHKS and CDR2 YYEKEE (reference sequence). The CDR3 covers 12 residues. CDR3 amino acids: CASSPDRDEQFF. The CDR3, as DNA: TGTGCCAGCAGCCCTGACAGGGATGAGCAGTTCTTC.

The J gene is TRBJ2-7, the V gene TRBV5-1; 8 bases are a match to TRBD1. The CDR3 contains 13 residues. J lost 7 bases, V lost 4 bases, and 7 bases had no gene match. CDR1 SGHRS and CDR2 YFSETQ come from the germline V gene. This chain's CDR3 is CASSPWTGWEQYF. The CDR3 bases are TGCGCCAGCAGCCCCTGGACAGGGTGGGAGCAGTACTTC.

The chain joins TRBV20-1 to TRBJ1-1; D unclear. This CDR3 has 9 residues. V lost 0 bases and J 11 bases, leaving 4 bases between the germline ends. CDR1 is DFQATT and CDR2 is SNEGSKA in the germline V gene (reference sequence). The CDR3 region is CSARDSAFF. The CDR3 nucleotides are TGCAGTGCTAGAGATTCGGCTTTCTTT.

This clone showed up just a few times. This chain joins TRBV7-3 and TRBJ2-1; 12 nucleotides match TRBD1. V gave up 5 bases and J gave up 10 bases; unmatched junction bases: 6. The germline V gene encodes CDR1 SGHTA and CDR2 FQGTGA. The CDR3 covers 14 residues. CDR3 in DNA: TGTGCCAGCAGCGGGGACAGGGGGCGCGGGGAGCAGTTCTTC. Translated, it gives CASSGDRGRGEQFF.

The chain links TRBV4-3 to TRBJ1-5; D not certain. V lost 0 bases, J lost 5 bases, and 5 bases lay in between. Germline assignment: CDR1 LGHNA and CDR2 YSLEER. The CDR3 runs to 13 residues. This CDR3 reads CASSQDNYQPQHF. DNA of the CDR3: TGCGCCAGCAGCCAAGATAACTATCAGCCCCAGCATTTT.

This chain joins TRBV7-8 and TRBJ2-7, with D possibly being TRBD2 (6 bases). V shed 5 bases and J shed 2 bases, with 10 bases lying between them. Germline CDR1 is SGHVS and CDR2 is FQNEAQ. The CDR3 has 13 amino acids. Here the CDR3 reads CASSPGTPYEQYF. CDR3 DNA sequence: TGTGCCAGCAGCCCCGGGACTCCCTACGAGCAGTACTTC.

A remark on this clone: Within the sample, other DNA sequences also encode this same CDR3. J is TRBJ2-3 and V is TRBV9; no clear D gene. The CDR3 runs 13 residues. Germline assignment: CDR1 SGDLS and CDR2 YYNGEE. Trimming cost V 3 bases and J 0 bases, with 5 bases left between them. The CDR3 reads CASSAGSTDTQYF. The CDR3 DNA reads TGTGCCAGCAGCGCCGGGAGCACAGATACGCAGTATTTT.